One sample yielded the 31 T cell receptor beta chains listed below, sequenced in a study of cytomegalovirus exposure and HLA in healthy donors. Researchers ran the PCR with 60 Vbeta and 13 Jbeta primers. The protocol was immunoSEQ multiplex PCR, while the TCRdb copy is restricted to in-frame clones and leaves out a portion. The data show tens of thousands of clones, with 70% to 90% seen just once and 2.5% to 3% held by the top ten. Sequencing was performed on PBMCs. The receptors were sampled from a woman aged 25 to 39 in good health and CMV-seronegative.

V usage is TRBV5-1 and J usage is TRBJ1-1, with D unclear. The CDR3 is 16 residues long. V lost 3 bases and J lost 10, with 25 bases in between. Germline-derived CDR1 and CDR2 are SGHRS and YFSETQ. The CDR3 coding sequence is TGCGCCAGCAGCTCGAATGCCCGAAGCAGGATTTCGAGAGCTTTCTTT. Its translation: CASSSNARSRISRAFF.

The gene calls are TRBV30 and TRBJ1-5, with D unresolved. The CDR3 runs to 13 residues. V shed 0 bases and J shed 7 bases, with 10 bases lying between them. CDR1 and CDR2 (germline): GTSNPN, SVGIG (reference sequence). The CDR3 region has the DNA TGTGCCTGGAGTGTAGGAGGGAAGCAGCCCCAGCATTTT. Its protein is CAWSVGGKQPQHF.

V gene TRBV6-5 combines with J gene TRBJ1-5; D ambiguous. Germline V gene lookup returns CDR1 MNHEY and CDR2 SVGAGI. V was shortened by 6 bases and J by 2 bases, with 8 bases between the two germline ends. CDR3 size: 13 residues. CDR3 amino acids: CASRASGNQPQHF. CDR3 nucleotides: TGTGCCAGCAGGGCAAGCGGCAATCAGCCCCAGCATTTT.

Here the CDR3 DNA reads TGTGCCACCAGCAGAGGGGGGGGCAGTTCCTACGAGCAGTACTTC. Protein: CATSRGGGSSYEQYF. The J gene is TRBJ2-7, the V gene TRBV15; TRBD2 might be the D (7 bases). The CDR3 is made up of 15 amino acids. The V and J ends lost 1 base and 1 base respectively, with 11 bases between them. In germline, CDR1 is LNHNV, CDR2 YYDKDF (reference sequence). Based on the CDR3 plus reference TRBV15 and TRBJ2-7, the full variable domain is DAMVIQNPRYQVTQFGKPVTLSCSQTLNHNVMYWYQQKSSQAPKLLFHYYDKDFNNEADTPDNFQSRRPNTSFCFLDIRSPGLGDTAMYLCATSRGGGSSYEQYFGPGTRLTVT.

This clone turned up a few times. The CDR3 region has the DNA TGTGCCAGCAGCCCTTCGACAGGGGTAACTCGTAGTTTAAACACCATATATTTT. It specifies CASSPSTGVTRSLNTIYF. This chain connects TRBV9 to TRBJ1-3; TRBD1 aligns across 8 bases. The V and J ends lost 4 bases and 6 bases, in that order; junction bases with no gene match: 18. There are 18 residues in the CDR3. Germline CDR1 SGDLS, CDR2 YYNGEE.

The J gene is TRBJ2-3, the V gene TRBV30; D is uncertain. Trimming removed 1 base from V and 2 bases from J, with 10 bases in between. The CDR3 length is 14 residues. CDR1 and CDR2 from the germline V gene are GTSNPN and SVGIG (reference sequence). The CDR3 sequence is CAWSATGHTDTQYF. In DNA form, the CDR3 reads TGTGCCTGGAGTGCGACTGGCCACACAGATACGCAGTATTTT.

CDR3 coding DNA: TGTGCCAGCGCAGCCGGGACTAGCGGGGTTCTCTCCTACGAGCAGTACTTC. Encoded protein: CASAAGTSGVLSYEQYF. The chain carries TRBV19 and TRBJ2-7; TRBD2 agrees at 13 bases. Losses at the gene ends were 9 bases for V and 0 bases for J; bases not matched to a gene: 11. In germline, CDR1 is LNHDA, CDR2 SQIVND (reference sequence). CDR3 length: 17 amino acids. The full variable domain, in which reference TRBV19 and TRBJ2-7 provide the parts outside the CDR3, is DGGITQSPKYLFRKEGQNVTLSCEQNLNHDAMYWYRQDPGQGLRLIYYSQIVNDFQKGDIAEGYSVSREKKESFPLTVTSAQKNPTAFYLCASAAGTSGVLSYEQYFGPGTRLTVT.

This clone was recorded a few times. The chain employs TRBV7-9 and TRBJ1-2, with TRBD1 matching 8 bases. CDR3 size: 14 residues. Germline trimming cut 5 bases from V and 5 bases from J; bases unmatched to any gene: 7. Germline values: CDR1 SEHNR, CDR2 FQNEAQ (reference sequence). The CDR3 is CASSDRDRTYGYTF. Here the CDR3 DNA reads TGTGCCAGCAGCGATCGGGACAGGACTTATGGCTACACCTTC. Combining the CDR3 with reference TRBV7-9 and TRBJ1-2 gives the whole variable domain DTGVSQNPRHKITKRGQNVTFRCDPISEHNRLYWYRQTLGQGPEFLTYFQNEAQLEKSRLLSDRFSAERPKGSFSTLEIQRTEQGDSAMYLCASSDRDRTYGYTFGSGTRLTVV.

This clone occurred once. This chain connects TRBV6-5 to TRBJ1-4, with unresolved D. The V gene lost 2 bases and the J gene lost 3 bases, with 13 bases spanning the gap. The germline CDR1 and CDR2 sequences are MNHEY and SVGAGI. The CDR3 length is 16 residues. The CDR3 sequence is CASSYEGSWANEKLFF. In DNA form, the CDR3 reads TGTGCCAGCAGTTACGAGGGATCTTGGGCTAATGAAAAACTGTTTTTT.

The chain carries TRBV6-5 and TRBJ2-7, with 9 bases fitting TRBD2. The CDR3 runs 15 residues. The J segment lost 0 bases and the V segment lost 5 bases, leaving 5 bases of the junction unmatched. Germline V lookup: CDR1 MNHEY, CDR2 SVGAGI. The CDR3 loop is CASSIAGGSSYEQYF. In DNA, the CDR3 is TGTGCCAGCAGTATCGCGGGGGGGAGCTCCTACGAGCAGTACTTC.

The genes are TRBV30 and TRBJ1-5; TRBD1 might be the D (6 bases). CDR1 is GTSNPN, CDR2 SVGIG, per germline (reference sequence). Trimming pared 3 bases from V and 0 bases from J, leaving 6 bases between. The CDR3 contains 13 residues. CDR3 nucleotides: TGTGCCTGGAGCAGGGGTAGCAATCAGCCCCAGCATTTT. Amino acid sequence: CAWSRGSNQPQHF. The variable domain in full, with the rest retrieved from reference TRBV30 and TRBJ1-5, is SQTIHQWPATLVQPVGSPLSLECTVEGTSNPNLYWYRQAAGRGLQLLFYSVGIGQISSEVPQNLSASRPQDRQFILSSKKLLLSDSGFYLCAWSRGSNQPQHFGDGTRLSIL.

CDR3 bases: TGTGCCAGCAGCTCGGACAGTAACTATGGCTACACCTTC. Translated, it gives CASSSDSNYGYTF. The chain combines TRBV7-9 with TRBJ1-2; tentative D call: TRBD1 (6 bases). The CDR3 sequence is 13 residues long. Germline V lookup: CDR1 SEHNR, CDR2 FQNEAQ (reference sequence). Trimming shortened V by 4 bases and J by 1 base, and 7 bases separated the two germline ends.

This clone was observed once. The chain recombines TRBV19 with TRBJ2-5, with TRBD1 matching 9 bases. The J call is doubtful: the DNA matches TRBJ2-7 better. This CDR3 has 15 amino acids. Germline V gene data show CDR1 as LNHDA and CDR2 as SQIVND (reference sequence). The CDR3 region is CASSSLGTGLYEQYF. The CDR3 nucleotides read TGTGCCAGTAGTTCTTTGGGGACAGGGTTGTACGAGCAGTACTTC.

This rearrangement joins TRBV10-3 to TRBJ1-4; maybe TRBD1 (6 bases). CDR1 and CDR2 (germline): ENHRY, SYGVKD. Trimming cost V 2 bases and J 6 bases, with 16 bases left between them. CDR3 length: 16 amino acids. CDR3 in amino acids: CAISEGHRARDEKLFF. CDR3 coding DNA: TGTGCCATCAGTGAGGGGCACAGGGCGAGGGATGAAAAACTGTTTTTT.

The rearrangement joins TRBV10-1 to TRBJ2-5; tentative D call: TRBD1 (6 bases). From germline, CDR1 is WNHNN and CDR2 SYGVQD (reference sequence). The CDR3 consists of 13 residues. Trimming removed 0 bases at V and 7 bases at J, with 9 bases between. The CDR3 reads CASSESDSRTQYF. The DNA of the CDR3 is TGCGCCAGCAGTGAGTCGGACAGCCGGACCCAGTACTTC.

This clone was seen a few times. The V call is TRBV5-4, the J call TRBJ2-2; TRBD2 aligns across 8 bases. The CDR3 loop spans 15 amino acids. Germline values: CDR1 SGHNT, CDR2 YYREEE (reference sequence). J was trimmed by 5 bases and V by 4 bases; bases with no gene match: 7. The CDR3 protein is CASSLPGGITGELFF. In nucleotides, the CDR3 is TGTGCCAGCAGCCTTCCGGGGGGGATTACCGGGGAGCTGTTTTTT.

In DNA, the CDR3 is TGTGCCAGTAGTATAGGGCGGACTGGCACAGATACGCAGTATTTT. Encoded protein: CASSIGRTGTDTQYF. The chain carries TRBV19 and TRBJ2-3; perhaps TRBD2 as D (5 bases). The length of the CDR3 is 15 residues. Germline CDR1 reads LNHDA; CDR2 reads SQIVND (reference sequence). Trimming removed 1 base at V and 1 base at J, with 9 bases between.

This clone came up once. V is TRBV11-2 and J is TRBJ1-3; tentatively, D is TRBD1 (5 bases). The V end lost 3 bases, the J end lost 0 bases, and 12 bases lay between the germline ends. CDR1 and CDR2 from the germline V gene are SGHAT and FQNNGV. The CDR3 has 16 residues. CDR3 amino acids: CASSFPMTASGNTIYF. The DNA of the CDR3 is TGTGCCAGCAGCTTCCCCATGACAGCCTCTGGAAACACCATATATTTT. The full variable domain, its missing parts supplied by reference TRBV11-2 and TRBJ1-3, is EAGVAQSPRYKIIEKRQSVAFWCNPISGHATLYWYQQILGQGPKLLIQFQNNGVVDDSQLPKDRFSAERLKGVDSTLKIQPAKLEDSAVYLCASSFPMTASGNTIYFGEGSWLTVV.

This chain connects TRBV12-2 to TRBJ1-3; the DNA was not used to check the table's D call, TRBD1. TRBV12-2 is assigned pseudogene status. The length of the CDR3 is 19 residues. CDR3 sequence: CAGRLSGRGLSIFGNTIYF. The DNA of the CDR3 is TGTGCAGGTCGCTTATCCGGCAGGGGCTTGAGTATATTCGGAAACACCATATATTTT.

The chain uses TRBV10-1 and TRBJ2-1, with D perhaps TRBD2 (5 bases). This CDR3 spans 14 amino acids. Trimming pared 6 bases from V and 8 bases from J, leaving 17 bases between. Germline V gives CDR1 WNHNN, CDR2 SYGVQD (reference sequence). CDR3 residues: CASRDDIFGDEQFF. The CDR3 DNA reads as TGCGCCAGCAGGGACGACATATTCGGGGATGAGCAGTTCTTC.

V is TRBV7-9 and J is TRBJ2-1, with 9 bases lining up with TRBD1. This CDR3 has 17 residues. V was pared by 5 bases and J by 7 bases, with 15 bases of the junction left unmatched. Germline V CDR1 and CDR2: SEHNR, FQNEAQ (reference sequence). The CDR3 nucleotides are TGTGCCAGCAGCCCTGGGGTGAGAGACAGGGGGTTTAATGAGCAGTTCTTC. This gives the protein CASSPGVRDRGFNEQFF.

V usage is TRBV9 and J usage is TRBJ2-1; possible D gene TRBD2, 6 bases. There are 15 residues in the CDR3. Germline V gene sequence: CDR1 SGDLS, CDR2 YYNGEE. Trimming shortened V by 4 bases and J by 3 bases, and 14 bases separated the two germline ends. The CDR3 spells CASSPLWGDYNEQFF. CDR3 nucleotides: TGTGCCAGCAGCCCACTTTGGGGGGACTACAATGAGCAGTTCTTC.

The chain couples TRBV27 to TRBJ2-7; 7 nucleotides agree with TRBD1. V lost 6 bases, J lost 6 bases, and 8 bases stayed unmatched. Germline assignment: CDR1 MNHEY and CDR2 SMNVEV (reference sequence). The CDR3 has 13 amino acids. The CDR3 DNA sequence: TGTGCCAGCAGACCTACGACAGGGCGCGAGCAGTACTTC. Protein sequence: CASRPTTGREQYF.

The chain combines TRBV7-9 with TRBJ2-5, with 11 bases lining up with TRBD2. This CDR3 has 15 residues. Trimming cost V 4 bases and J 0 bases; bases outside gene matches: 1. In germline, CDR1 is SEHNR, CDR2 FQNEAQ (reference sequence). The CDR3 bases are TGTGCCAGCAGCTCTAGCGGGGGGTACCAAGAGACCCAGTACTTC. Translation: CASSSSGGYQETQYF.

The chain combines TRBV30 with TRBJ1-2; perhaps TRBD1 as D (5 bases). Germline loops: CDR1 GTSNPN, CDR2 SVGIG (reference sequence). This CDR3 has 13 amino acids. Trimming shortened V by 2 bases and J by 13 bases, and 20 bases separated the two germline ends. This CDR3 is CAWSPGAGYVSTF. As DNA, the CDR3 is TGTGCCTGGAGTCCCGGGGCGGGATATGTCAGCACCTTC.

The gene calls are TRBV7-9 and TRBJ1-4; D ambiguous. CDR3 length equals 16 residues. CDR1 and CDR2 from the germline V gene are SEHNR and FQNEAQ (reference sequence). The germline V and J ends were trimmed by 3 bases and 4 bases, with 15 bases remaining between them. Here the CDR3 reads CASSFNGLQHNEKLFF. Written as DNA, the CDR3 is TGTGCCAGCAGCTTTAATGGACTCCAACATAATGAAAAACTGTTTTTT.

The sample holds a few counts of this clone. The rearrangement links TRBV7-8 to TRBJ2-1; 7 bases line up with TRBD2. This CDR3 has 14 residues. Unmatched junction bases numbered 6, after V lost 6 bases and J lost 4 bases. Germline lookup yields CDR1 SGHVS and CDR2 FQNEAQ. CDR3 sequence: CASRFSGVYNEQFF. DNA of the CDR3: TGTGCCAGCAGATTCAGCGGGGTTTACAATGAGCAGTTCTTC.

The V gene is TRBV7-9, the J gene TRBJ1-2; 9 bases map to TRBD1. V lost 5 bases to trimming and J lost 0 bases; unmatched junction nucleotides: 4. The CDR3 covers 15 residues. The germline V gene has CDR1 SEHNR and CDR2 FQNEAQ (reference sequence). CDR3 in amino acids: CASSPGTGSNYGYTF. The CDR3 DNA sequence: TGTGCCAGCAGCCCCGGGACAGGGTCTAACTATGGCTACACCTTC.

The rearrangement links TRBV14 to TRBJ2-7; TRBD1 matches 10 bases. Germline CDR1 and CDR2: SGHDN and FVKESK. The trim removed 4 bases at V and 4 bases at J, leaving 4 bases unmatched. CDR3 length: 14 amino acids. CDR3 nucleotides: TGTGCCAGCAGCCCACGGACAGGGGGGTACGAGCAGTACTTC. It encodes CASSPRTGGYEQYF.

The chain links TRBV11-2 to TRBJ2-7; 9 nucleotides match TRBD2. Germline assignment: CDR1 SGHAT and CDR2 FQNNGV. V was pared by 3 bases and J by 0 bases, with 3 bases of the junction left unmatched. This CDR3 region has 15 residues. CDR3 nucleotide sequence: TGTGCCAGCAGCTTGGCTAGCGGGGACTCCTACGAGCAGTACTTC. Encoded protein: CASSLASGDSYEQYF. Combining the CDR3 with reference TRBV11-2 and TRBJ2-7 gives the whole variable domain EAGVAQSPRYKIIEKRQSVAFWCNPISGHATLYWYQQILGQGPKLLIQFQNNGVVDDSQLPKDRFSAERLKGVDSTLKIQPAKLEDSAVYLCASSLASGDSYEQYFGPGTRLTVT.

The DNA of the CDR3 is TGTGCCAGCAGCGGAGAGGGGGCAGGGGGTATTGACTATGGCTACACCTTC. Its translation is CASSGEGAGGIDYGYTF. This chain links TRBV9 with TRBJ1-2; TRBD1 aligns across 7 bases. After removal of 3 bases from V and 3 bases from J, the junction contained 14 bases not matched to a gene. This CDR3 region has 17 residues. CDR1 and CDR2 (germline): SGDLS, YYNGEE. The full variable domain, with the rest looked up from reference TRBV9 and TRBJ1-2, is DSGVTQTPKHLITATGQRVTLRCSPRSGDLSVYWYQQSLDQGLQFLIQYYNGEERAKGNILERFSAQQFPDLHSELNLSSLELGDSALYFCASSGEGAGGIDYGYTFGSGTRLTVV.